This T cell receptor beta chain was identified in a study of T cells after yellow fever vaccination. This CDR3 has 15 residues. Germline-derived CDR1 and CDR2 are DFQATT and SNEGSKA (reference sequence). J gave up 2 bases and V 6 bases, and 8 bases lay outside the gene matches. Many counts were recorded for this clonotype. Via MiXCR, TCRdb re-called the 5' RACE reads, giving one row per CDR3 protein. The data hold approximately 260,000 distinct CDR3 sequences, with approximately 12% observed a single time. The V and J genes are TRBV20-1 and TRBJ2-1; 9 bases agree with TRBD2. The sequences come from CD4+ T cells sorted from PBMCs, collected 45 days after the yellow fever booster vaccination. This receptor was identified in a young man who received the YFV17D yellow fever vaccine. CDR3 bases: TGCAGTGCCCCAAATAGCGGGAGCCCCTACAATGAGCAGTTCTTC. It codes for CSAPNSGSPYNEQFF.